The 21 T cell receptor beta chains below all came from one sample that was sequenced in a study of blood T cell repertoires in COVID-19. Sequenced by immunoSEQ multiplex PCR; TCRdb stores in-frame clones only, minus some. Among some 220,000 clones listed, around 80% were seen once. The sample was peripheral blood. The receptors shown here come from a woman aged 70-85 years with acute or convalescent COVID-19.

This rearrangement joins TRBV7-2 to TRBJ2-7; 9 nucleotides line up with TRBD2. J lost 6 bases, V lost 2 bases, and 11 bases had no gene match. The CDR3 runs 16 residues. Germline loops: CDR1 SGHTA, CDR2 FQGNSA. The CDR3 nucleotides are TGTGCCAGCAGCTTAACGGCGGGGGGGCAAGGGATCGAGCAGTACTTC. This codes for CASSLTAGGQGIEQYF. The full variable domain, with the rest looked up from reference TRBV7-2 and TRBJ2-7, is GAGVSQSPSNKVTEKGKDVELRCDPISGHTALYWYRQSLGQGLEFLIYFQGNSAPDKSGLPSDRFSAERTGGSVSTLTIQRTQQEDSAVYLCASSLTAGGQGIEQYFGPGTRLTVT.

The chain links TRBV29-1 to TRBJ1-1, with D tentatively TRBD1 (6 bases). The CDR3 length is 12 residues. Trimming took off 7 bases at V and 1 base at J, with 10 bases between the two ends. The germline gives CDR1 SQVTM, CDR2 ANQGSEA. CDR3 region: CSGLGQNTEAFF. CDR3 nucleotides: TGCAGCGGCTTGGGACAGAACACTGAAGCTTTCTTT. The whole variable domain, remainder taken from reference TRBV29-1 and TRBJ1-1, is SAVISQKPSRDICQRGTSLTIQCQVDSQVTMMFWYRQQPGQSLTLIATANQGSEATYESGFVIDKFPISRPNLTFSTLTVSNMSPEDSSIYLCSGLGQNTEAFFGQGTRLTVV.

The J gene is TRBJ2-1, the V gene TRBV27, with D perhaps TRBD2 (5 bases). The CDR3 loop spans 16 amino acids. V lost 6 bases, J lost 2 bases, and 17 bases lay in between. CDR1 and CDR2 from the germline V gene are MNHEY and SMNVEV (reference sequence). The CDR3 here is CASSSPEGRTYNEQFF. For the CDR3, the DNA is TGTGCCAGCAGCTCCCCTGAGGGCAGGACCTACAATGAGCAGTTCTTC.

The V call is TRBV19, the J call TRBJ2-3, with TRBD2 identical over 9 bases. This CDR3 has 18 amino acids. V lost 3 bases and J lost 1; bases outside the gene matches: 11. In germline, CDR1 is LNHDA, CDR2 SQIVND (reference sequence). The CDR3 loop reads CASSMTLAGRPGTDTQYF. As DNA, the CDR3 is TGTGCCAGTAGTATGACGCTAGCGGGGAGGCCTGGCACAGATACGCAGTATTTT.

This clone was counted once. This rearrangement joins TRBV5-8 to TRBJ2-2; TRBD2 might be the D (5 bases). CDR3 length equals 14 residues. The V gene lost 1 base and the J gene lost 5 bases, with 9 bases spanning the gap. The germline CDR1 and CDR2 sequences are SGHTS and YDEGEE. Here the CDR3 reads CASSLRTGTGELFF. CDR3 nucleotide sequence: TGTGCCAGCAGCTTGAGGACGGGGACCGGGGAGCTGTTTTTT.

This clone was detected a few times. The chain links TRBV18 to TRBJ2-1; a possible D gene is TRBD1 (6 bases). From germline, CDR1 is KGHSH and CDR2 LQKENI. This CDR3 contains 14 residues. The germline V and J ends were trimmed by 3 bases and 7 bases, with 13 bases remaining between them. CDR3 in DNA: TGTGCCAGCTCACCCGAGGACAGTGAGAATGAGCAGTTCTTC. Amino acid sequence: CASSPEDSENEQFF. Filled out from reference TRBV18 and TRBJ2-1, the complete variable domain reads NAGVMQNPRHLVRRRGQEARLRCSPMKGHSHVYWYRQLPEEGLKFMVYLQKENIIDESGMPKERFSAEFPKEGPSILRIQQVVRGDSAAYFCASSPEDSENEQFFGPGTRLTVL.

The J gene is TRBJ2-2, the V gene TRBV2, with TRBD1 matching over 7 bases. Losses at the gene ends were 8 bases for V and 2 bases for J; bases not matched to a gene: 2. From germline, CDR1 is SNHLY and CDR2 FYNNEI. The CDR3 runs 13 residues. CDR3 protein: CASRQGNTGELFF. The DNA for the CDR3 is TGTGCCAGCCGACAGGGTAACACCGGGGAGCTGTTTTTT.

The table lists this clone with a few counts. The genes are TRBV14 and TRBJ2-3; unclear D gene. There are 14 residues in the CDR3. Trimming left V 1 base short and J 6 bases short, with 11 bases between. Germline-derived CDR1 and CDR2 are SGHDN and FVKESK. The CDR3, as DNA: TGTGCCAGCAGCCAAGGGTTATTGAGCGATACGCAGTATTTT. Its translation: CASSQGLLSDTQYF.

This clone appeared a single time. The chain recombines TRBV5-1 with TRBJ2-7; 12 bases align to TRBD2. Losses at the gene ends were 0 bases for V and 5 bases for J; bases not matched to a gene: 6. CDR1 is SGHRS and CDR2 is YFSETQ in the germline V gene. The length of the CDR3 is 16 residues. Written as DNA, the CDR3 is TGCGCCAGCAGCTTGGACCTAGCGGGGGGGCTGGACGAGCAGTACTTC. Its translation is CASSLDLAGGLDEQYF.

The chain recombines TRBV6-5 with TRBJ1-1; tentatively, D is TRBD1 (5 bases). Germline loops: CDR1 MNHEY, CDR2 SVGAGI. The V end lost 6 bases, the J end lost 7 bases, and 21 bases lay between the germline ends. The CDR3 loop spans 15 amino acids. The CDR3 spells CASSRGRSSGVEAFF. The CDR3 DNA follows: TGTGCCAGCAGCCGGGGACGGTCTTCGGGGGTTGAAGCTTTCTTT.

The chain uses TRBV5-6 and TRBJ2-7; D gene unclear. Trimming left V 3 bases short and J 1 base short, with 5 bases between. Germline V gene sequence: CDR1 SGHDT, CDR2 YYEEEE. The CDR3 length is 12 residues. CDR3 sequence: CASSSVSYEQYV. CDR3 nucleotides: TGTGCCAGCAGCTCAGTTTCCTACGAGCAGTACGTC.

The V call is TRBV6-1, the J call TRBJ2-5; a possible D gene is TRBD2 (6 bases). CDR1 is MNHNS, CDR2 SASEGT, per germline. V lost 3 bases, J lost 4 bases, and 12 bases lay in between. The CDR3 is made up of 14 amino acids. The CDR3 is CASSDQSGGETQYF. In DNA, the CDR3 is TGTGCCAGCAGTGACCAGTCCGGGGGAGAGACCCAGTACTTC.

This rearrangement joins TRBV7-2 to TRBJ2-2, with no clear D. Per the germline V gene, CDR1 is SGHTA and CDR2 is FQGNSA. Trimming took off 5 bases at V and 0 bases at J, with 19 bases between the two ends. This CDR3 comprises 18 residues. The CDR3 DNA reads TGTGCCAGCAGCAAAAGAATGTCAGCAGGCACGAACACCGGGGAGCTGTTTTTT. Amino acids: CASSKRMSAGTNTGELFF.

DNA for the CDR3: TGTGCCTGGAGTGTACCGGGTAACAGGGAACCAATAGGTGGCTACACCTTC. This sequence encodes CAWSVPGNREPIGGYTF. The V and J genes are TRBV30 and TRBJ1-2, with a weak D call TRBD1 (6 bases). Per the germline V gene, CDR1 is GTSNPN and CDR2 is SVGIG (reference sequence). The length of the CDR3 is 17 residues. V was trimmed by 0 bases and J by 7 bases, leaving 24 bases between them. The full variable domain, rest sourced from reference TRBV30 and TRBJ1-2, is SQTIHQWPATLVQPVGSPLSLECTVEGTSNPNLYWYRQAAGRGLQLLFYSVGIGQISSEVPQNLSASRPQDRQFILSSKKLLLSDSGFYLCAWSVPGNREPIGGYTFGSGTRLTVV.

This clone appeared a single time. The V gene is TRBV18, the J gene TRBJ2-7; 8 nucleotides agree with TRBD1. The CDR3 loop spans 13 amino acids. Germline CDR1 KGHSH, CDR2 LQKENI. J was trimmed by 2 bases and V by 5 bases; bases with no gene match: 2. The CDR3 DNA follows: TGTGCCAGCTCAGCGGGACAGGCCTACGAGCAGTACTTC. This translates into CASSAGQAYEQYF.

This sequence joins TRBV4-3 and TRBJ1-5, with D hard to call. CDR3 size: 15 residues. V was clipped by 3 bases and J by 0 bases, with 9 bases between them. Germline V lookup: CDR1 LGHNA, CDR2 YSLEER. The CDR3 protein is CASSQDWYSNQPQHF. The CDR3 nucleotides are TGCGCCAGCAGCCAGGACTGGTATAGCAATCAGCCCCAGCATTTT.

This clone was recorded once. The CDR3 nucleotides read TGTGCCAGCAGCTTAGAATGGGGGCGCGATCAGCCCCAGCATTTT. This translates into CASSLEWGRDQPQHF. The chain has TRBV7-2 and TRBJ1-5; a weak D match, TRBD1 (6 bases). V lost 1 base and J 5 bases, leaving 12 bases between the germline ends. This CDR3 is 15 amino acids long. The germline V gene has CDR1 SGHTA and CDR2 FQGNSA.

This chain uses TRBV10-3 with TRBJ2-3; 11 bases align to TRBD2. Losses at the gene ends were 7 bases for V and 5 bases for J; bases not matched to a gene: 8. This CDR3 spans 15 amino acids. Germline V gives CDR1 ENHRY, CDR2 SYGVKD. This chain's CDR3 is CAINLAGGAVDTQYF. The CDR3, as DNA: TGTGCCATCAACTTAGCGGGGGGGGCAGTAGATACGCAGTATTTT.

DNA of the CDR3: TGTGCCAGCAGCTTAGGGAGGGCATTCGACAATGAGCAGTTCTTC. Its translation: CASSLGRAFDNEQFF. The V gene is TRBV11-3, the J gene TRBJ2-1; a possible D gene is TRBD2 (6 bases). The CDR3 loop spans 15 amino acids. Germline loops: CDR1 SGHNT, CDR2 YENEEA. The V end was cut by 1 base, the J end by 5 bases, with 12 bases between.

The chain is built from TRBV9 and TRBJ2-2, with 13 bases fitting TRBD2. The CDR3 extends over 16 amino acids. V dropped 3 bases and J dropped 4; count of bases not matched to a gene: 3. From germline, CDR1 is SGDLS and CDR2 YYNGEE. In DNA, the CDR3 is TGTGCCAGCAGCGGACGACTAGCGGGGGGCACCGGGGAGCTGTTTTTT. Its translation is CASSGRLAGGTGELFF.

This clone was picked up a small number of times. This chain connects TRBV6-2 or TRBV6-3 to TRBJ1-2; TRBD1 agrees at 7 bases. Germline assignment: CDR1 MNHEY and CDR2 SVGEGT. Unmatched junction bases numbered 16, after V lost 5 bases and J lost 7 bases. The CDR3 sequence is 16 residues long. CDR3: CASSLGQRLGGRGYTF. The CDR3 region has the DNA TGTGCCAGCAGTCTGGGACAGAGATTAGGTGGTCGTGGCTACACCTTC.